Below, 6 T cell receptor beta chains from the same sample are listed, as sequenced in a study of blood T cell repertoires in COVID-19. Clones were sequenced by immunoSEQ multiplex PCR, and TCRdb holds only the in-frame ones, with some missing. The data show hundreds of thousands of clones, approximately 90% seen once. The source material was peripheral blood. The receptors were sampled from a woman aged 25 to 39 with active or convalescent COVID-19.

The rearrangement joins TRBV29-1 to TRBJ2-5; TRBD1 matches 7 bases. The V gene end was trimmed by 6 bases and the J gene end by 3 bases; junction bases not matched to a gene: 4. There are 12 residues in the CDR3. CDR1 is SQVTM, CDR2 ANQGSEA, per germline. The CDR3 loop is CSVRTGEETQYF. The CDR3 nucleotides are TGCAGCGTAAGAACAGGGGAAGAGACCCAGTACTTC.

The chain uses TRBV18 and TRBJ2-1; D may be TRBD2 (6 bases). The CDR3 consists of 14 residues. V was trimmed by 3 bases and J by 8 bases, leaving 14 bases between them. In germline, CDR1 is KGHSH, CDR2 LQKENI. The CDR3 DNA sequence: TGTGCCAGCTCACCTACCGGGAGTTGGGATGAGCAGTTCTTC. Protein product: CASSPTGSWDEQFF.

The chain is built from TRBV6-5 and TRBJ1-1; possibly TRBD1 for D (5 bases). V gave up 8 bases and J gave up 1 base, with 14 bases separating them. Per the germline V gene, CDR1 is MNHEY and CDR2 is SVGAGI. The CDR3 length is 14 residues. This CDR3 is CASARDGANTEAFF. In DNA form, the CDR3 reads TGTGCCAGCGCGAGAGATGGGGCGAACACTGAAGCTTTCTTT.

This clone turned up a few times. The gene calls are TRBV7-9 and TRBJ1-1; D is unresolved. This CDR3 is built from 17 residues. Germline CDR1 reads SEHNR; CDR2 reads FQNEAQ (reference sequence). Trimming cost V 1 base and J 0 bases, with 15 bases left between them. CDR3 sequence: CASSLVSSTGMNTEAFF. In nucleotides, the CDR3 is TGTGCCAGCAGCTTAGTAAGTTCGACGGGGATGAACACTGAAGCTTTCTTT. The full variable domain, completed using reference TRBV7-9 and TRBJ1-1, is DTGVSQNPRHKITKRGQNVTFRCDPISEHNRLYWYRQTLGQGPEFLTYFQNEAQLEKSRLLSDRFSAERPKGSFSTLEIQRTEQGDSAMYLCASSLVSSTGMNTEAFFGQGTRLTVV.

The CDR3 DNA sequence: TGTGCCAGCAGTTCTACGCGTGGTTCACCCCTCCACTTT. It translates to CASSSTRGSPLHF. The rearrangement joins TRBV12-3 or TRBV12-4 to TRBJ1-6; D uncertain. The CDR3 runs 13 residues. The ends were cut back, 4 bases at V and 9 bases at J, with 10 bases in the middle.

V and J are TRBV4-2 and TRBJ1-3, with D tentatively TRBD1 (5 bases). Trimming shortened V by 0 bases and J by 4 bases, and 10 bases separated the two germline ends. The CDR3 covers 15 residues. Germline CDR1 is LGHNA and CDR2 is YNFKEQ. The CDR3 spells CASSQETALGNTIYF. CDR3 in DNA: TGTGCCAGCAGCCAAGAGACAGCCTTGGGAAACACCATATATTTT.